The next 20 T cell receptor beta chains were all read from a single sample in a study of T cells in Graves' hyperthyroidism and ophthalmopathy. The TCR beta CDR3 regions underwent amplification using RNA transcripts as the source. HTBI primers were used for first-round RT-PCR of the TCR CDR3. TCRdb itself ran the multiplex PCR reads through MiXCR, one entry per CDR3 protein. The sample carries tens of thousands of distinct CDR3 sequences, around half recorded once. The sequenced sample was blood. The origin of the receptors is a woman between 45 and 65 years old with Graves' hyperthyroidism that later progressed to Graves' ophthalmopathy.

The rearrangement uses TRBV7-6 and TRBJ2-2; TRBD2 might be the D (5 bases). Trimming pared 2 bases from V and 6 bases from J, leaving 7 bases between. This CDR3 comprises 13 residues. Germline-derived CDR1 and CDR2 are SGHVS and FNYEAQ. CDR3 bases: TGTGCCAGCAGCTTACTAGCTTCCGGGGAGCTGTTTTTT. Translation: CASSLLASGELFF.

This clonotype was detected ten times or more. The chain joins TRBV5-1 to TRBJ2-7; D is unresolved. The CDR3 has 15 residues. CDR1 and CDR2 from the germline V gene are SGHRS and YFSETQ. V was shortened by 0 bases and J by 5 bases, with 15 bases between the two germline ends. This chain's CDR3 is CASSLGHVVTNEQYF. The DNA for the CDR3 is TGCGCCAGCAGCTTGGGACACGTGGTTACAAACGAGCAGTACTTC.

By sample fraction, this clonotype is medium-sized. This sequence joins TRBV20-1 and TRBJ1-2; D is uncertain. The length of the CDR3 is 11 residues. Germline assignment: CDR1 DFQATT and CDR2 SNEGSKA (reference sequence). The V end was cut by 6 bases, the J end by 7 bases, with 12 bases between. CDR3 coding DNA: TGCAGTGCCCCCCTCGATGGTGGCTACACCTTC. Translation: CSAPLDGGYTF.

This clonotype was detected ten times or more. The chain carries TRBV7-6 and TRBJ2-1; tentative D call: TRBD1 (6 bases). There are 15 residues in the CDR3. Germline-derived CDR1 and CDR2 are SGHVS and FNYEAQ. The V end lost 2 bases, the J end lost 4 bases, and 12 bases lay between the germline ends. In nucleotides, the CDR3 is TGTGCCAGCAGCTTAAGCCAGGGGATATACAATGAGCAGTTCTTC. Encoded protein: CASSLSQGIYNEQFF.

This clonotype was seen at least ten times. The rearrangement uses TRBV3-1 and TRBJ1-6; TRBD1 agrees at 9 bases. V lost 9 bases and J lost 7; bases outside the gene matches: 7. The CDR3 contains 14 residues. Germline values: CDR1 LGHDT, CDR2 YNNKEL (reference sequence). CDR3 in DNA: TGTGCCAGTCACGCGACAGGGGGGAATTCACCCCTCCACTTT. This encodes CASHATGGNSPLHF. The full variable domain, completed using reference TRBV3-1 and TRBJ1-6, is DTAVSQTPKYLVTQMGNDKSIKCEQNLGHDTMYWYKQDSKKFLKIMFSYNNKELIINETVPNRFSPKSPDKAHLNLHINSLELGDSAVYFCASHATGGNSPLHFGNGTRLTVT.

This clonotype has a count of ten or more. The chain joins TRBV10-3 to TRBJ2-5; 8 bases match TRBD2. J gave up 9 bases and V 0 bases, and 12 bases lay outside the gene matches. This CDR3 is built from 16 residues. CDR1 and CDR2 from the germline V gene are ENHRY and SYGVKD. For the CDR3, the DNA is TGTGCCATCAGTGAGTCCCCCACCACCCGGGAGGGGCCCCAGTACTTC. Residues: CAISESPTTREGPQYF.

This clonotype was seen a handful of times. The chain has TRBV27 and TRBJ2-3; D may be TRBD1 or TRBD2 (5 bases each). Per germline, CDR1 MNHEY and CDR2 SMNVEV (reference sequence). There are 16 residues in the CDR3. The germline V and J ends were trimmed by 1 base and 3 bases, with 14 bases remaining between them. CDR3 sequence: CASSLFGGVRTDTQYF. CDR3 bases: TGTGCCAGCAGTTTATTTGGGGGAGTCAGGACAGATACGCAGTATTTT.

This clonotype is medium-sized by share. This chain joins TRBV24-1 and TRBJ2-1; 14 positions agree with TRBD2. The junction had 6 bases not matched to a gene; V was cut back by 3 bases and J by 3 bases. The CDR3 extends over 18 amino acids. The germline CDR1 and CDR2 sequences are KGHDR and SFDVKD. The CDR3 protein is CATSDGGLAGDIYNEQFF. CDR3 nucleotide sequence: TGTGCCACCAGTGATGGGGGACTAGCGGGAGATATCTACAATGAGCAGTTCTTC.

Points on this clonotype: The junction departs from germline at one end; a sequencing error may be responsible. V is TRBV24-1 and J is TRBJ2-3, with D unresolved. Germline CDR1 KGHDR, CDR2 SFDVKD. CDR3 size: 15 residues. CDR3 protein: CATSNASTHTDTQYF. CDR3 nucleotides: TGTGCCACCAGTAATGCTAGTACCCACACAGATACGCAGTACTTT.

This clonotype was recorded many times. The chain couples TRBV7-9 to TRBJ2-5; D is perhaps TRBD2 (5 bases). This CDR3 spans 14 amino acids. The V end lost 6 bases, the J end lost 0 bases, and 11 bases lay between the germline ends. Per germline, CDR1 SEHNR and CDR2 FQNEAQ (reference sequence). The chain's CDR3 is CASSSDGNQETQYF. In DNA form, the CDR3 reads TGTGCCAGCAGTTCGGACGGGAACCAAGAGACCCAGTACTTC.

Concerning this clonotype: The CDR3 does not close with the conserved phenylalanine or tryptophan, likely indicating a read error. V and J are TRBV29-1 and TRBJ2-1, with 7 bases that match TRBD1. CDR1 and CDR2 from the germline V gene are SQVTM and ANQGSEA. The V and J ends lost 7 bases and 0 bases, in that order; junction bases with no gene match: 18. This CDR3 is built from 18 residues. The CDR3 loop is CSAQEGTEPLSSYNEQFL. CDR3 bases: TGCAGCGCCCAAGAGGGGACAGAGCCCCTTAGCTCCTACAATGAGCAGTTCCTC.

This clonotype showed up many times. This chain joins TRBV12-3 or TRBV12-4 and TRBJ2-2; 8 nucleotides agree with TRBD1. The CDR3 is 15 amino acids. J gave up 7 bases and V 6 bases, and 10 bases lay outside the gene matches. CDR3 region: CASSLRGQAGGELFF. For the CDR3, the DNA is TGTGCCAGCAGCTTACGGGGACAGGCGGGCGGGGAGCTGTTTTTT.

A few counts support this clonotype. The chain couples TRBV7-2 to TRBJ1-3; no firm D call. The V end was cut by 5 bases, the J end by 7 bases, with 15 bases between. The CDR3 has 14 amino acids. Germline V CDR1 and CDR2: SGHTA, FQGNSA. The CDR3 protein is CASSRRRVDNTIYF. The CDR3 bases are TGTGCCAGCAGCCGCCGCCGCGTAGATAACACCATATATTTT.

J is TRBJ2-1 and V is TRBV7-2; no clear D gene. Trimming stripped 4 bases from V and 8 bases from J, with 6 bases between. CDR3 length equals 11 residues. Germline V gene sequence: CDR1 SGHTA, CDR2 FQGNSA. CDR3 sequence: CASSSAYEQFF. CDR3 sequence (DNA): TGTGCCAGCAGCTCGGCATATGAGCAGTTCTTC.

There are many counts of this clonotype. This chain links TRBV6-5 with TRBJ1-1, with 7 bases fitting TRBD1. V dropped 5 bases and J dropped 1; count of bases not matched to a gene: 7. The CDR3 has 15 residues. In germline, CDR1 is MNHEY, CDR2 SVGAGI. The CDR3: CASSPTGVGNTEAFF. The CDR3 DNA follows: TGTGCCAGCAGTCCAACAGGGGTGGGGAACACTGAAGCTTTCTTT.

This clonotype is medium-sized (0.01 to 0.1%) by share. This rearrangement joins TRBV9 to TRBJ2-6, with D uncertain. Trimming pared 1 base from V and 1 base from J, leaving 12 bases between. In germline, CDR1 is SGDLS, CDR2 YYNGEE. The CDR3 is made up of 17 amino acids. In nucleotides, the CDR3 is TGTGCCAGCAGCGTAAGATCAGGTTCATCTGGGGCCAACGTCCTGACTTTC. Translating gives CASSVRSGSSGANVLTF.

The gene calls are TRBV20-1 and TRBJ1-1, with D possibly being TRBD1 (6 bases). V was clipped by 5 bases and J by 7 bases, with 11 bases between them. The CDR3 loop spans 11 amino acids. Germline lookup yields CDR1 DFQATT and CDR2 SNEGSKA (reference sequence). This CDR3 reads CSARRGREAFF. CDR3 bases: TGCAGTGCTCGCAGGGGCCGTGAAGCTTTCTTT.

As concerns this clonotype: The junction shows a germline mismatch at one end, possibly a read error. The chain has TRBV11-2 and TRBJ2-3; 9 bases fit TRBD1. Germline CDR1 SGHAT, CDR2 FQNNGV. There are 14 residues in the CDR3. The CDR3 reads CANSDRGSTDTQYF. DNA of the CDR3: TGTGCCAACAGTGACAGGGGGAGCACAGATACGCAATATTTT.

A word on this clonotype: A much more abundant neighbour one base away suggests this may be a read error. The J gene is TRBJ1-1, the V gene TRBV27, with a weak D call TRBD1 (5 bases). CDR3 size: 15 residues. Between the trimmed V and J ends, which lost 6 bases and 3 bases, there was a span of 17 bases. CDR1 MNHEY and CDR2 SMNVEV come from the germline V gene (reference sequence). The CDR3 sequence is CASRFQGWVYTEAFF. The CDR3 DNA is TGTGCCAGCAGATTCCAGGGTTGGGTATACACTGAAGCTTTCTTT.

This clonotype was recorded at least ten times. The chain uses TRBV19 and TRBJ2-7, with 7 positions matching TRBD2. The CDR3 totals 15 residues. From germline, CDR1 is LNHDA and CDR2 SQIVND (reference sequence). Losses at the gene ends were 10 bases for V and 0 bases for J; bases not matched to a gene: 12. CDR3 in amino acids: CATSWGGDASYEQYF. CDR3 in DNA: TGTGCCACCTCATGGGGGGGGGACGCCTCCTACGAGCAGTACTTC.